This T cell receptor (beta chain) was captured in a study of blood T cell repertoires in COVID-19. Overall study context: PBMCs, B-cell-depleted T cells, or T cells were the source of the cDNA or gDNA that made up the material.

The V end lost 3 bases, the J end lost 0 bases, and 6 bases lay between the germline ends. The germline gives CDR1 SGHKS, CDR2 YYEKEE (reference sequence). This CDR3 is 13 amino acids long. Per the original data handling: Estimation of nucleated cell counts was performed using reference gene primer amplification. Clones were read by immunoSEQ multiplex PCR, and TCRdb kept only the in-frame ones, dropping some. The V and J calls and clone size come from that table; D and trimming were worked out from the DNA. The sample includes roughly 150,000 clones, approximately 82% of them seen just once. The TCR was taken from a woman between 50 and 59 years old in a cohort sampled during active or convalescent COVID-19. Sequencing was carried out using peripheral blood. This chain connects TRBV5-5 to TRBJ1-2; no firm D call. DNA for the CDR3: TGTGCCAGCAGCTCCGCGGCTAACTATGGCTACACCTTC. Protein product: CASSSAANYGYTF.